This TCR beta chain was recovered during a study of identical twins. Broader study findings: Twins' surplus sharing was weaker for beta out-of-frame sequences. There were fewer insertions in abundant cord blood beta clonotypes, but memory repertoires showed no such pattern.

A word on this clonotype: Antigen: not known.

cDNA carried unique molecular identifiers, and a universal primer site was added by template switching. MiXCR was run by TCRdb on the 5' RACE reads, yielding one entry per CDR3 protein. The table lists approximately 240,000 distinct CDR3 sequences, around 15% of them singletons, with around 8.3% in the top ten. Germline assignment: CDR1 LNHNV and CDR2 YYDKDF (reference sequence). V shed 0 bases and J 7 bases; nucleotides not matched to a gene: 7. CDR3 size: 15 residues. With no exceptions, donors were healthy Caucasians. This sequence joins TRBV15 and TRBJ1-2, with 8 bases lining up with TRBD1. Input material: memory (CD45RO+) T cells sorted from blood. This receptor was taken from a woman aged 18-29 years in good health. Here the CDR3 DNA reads TGTGCCACCAGCAGAGATCCATCAGGGGGCTCTGGCTACACCTTC. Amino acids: CATSRDPSGGSGYTF.